Below are 23 T cell receptor beta chains sequenced from a single sample in a study of blood T cell repertoires in COVID-19. Assay used: immunoSEQ multiplex PCR; TCRdb lists only in-frame clones, some missing. Counted here are some 220,000 clones, around 84% occurring once; the ten biggest clones make up 2.9%. Specimen: peripheral blood. The receptor source for this set is a man between 45 and 60 years old who had recovered from COVID-19.

The chain combines TRBV18 with TRBJ1-1, with a possible D match to TRBD1 (6 bases). Germline V lookup: CDR1 KGHSH, CDR2 LQKENI. This CDR3 spans 13 amino acids. The V end lost 6 bases, the J end lost 2 bases, and 10 bases lay between the germline ends. CDR3 nucleotide sequence: TGTGCCAGCTCCGACAGGACAAACACTGAAGCTTTCTTT. Translating it yields CASSDRTNTEAFF. Based on the CDR3 plus reference TRBV18 and TRBJ1-1, the full variable domain is NAGVMQNPRHLVRRRGQEARLRCSPMKGHSHVYWYRQLPEEGLKFMVYLQKENIIDESGMPKERFSAEFPKEGPSILRIQQVVRGDSAAYFCASSDRTNTEAFFGQGTRLTVV.

The gene calls are TRBV19 and TRBJ1-2, with TRBD1 matching over 9 bases. J was trimmed by 4 bases and V by 6 bases; bases with no gene match: 15. The CDR3 has 17 amino acids. Germline CDR1 reads LNHDA; CDR2 reads SQIVND (reference sequence). The CDR3 DNA reads as TGTGCCAGTAGGAAAAATTCGGGACAGGGCGCGATCTATGGCTACACCTTC. Its translation: CASRKNSGQGAIYGYTF.

This chain uses TRBV11-2 with TRBJ1-3, with 9 positions matching TRBD1. This CDR3 region has 18 residues. Germline V gene lookup returns CDR1 SGHAT and CDR2 FQNNGV. With 5 bases clipped from V and 5 bases from J, the junction kept 16 bases outside the gene matches. The CDR3 bases are TGTGCCAGCAGCCCCCCGCCGGGGACAGGGAGGGAGCGAAACACCATATATTTT. Translation gives CASSPPPGTGRERNTIYF.

The chain links TRBV6-5 to TRBJ2-5; weak D call: TRBD1 (6 bases). Germline V gene data show CDR1 as MNHEY and CDR2 as SVGAGI. Trimming took off 6 bases at V and 2 bases at J, with 10 bases between the two ends. The CDR3 spans 13 residues. Written as DNA, the CDR3 is TGTGCCAGCAGCAGGACAGCACAAGAGACCCAGTACTTC. Protein sequence: CASSRTAQETQYF.

As DNA, the CDR3 is TGTGCCAGCACTACCGGGACAGTCGGCAATGAGCAGTTCTTC. It codes for CASTTGTVGNEQFF. The chain uses TRBV28 and TRBJ2-1; 7 bases agree with TRBD1. V lost 7 bases, J lost 6 bases, and 9 bases stayed unmatched. The CDR3 contains 14 residues. Germline V gives CDR1 MDHEN, CDR2 SYDVKM.

The chain employs TRBV10-3 and TRBJ2-1; D may be TRBD1 (7 bases). CDR1 and CDR2 from the germline V gene are ENHRY and SYGVKD. This CDR3 is built from 16 residues. Trimming removed 2 bases from V and 2 bases from J, with 13 bases in between. As DNA, the CDR3 is TGTGCCATCAGTGAGGGAGGGACAGAGACCTACAATGAGCAGTTCTTC. Amino acid sequence: CAISEGGTETYNEQFF.

V and J are TRBV3-1 (or the pseudogene TRBV3-2) and TRBJ2-7, with no clear D. The length of the CDR3 is 15 residues. Trimming removed 1 base from V and 2 bases from J, with 12 bases in between. Germline values: CDR1 LGHDT, CDR2 YNNKEL (reference sequence). CDR3 bases: TGTGCCAGCAGCCAAGTTATCTATTCCCCCTACGAGCAGTACTTC. This sequence encodes CASSQVIYSPYEQYF.

J is TRBJ2-7 and V is TRBV12-2; TRBD1 was called by the table and not checked on the DNA. TRBV12-2 is a pseudogene locus. This CDR3 region has 13 residues. The DNA of the CDR3 is TGTGCAAGTCGCCCGACAGATTTCGGCGAGCAGTACTTC. Its protein product is CASRPTDFGEQYF.

The genes are TRBV9 and TRBJ2-1; 10 nucleotides agree with TRBD1. CDR3 length: 15 amino acids. The V gene's germline CDR1 is SGDLS and CDR2 YYNGEE. V was pared by 3 bases and J by 2 bases, with 2 bases of the junction left unmatched. CDR3: CASSAGTGAYNEQFF. Here the CDR3 DNA reads TGTGCCAGCAGCGCCGGGACAGGGGCCTACAATGAGCAGTTCTTC.

The table lists this clone with a count of one. The chain recombines TRBV4-1 with TRBJ1-4, with TRBD1 as a possible D gene (5 bases). Looked up from germline, CDR1 is MGHRA and CDR2 is YSYEKL. Trimming cost V 0 bases and J 7 bases, with 15 bases left between them. The CDR3 has 16 amino acids. CDR3 in amino acids: CASSQDSGTAREKLFF. The CDR3 nucleotides are TGCGCCAGCAGCCAAGATTCTGGGACTGCGCGTGAAAAACTGTTTTTT.

This clone was detected a few times. The chain combines TRBV28 with TRBJ1-2; 9 nucleotides line up with TRBD1. Germline assignment: CDR1 MDHEN and CDR2 SYDVKM. V shed 5 bases, J shed 2 bases, and the junction held 0 bases outside the gene matches. The CDR3 is made up of 13 amino acids. CDR3 nucleotide sequence: TGTGCCAGCAGTGGGACAGGGAACTATGGCTACACCTTC. Protein product: CASSGTGNYGYTF.

J is TRBJ2-3 and V is TRBV6-1, with TRBD2 matching over 9 bases. V was pared by 0 bases and J by 4 bases, with 8 bases of the junction left unmatched. CDR1 MNHNS and CDR2 SASEGT come from the germline V gene. The CDR3 totals 17 residues. DNA for the CDR3: TGTGCCAGCAGTGAAGCTGGGGGACTAGCTCCTTCAGATACGCAGTATTTT. As protein: CASSEAGGLAPSDTQYF.

Notes on this clone: Different DNA sequences within this sample yield the same CDR3. The J gene is TRBJ2-1, the V gene TRBV14, with 10 bases that match TRBD2. Germline CDR1 reads SGHDN; CDR2 reads FVKESK. This CDR3 has 16 amino acids. Unmatched junction bases numbered 5, after V lost 2 bases and J lost 4 bases. This CDR3 is CASSQSSGRTYNEQFF. The CDR3, as DNA: TGTGCCAGCAGCCAAAGTAGCGGGAGGACATACAATGAGCAGTTCTTC.

A few counts support this clone. The chain links TRBV29-1 to TRBJ2-1; 8 nucleotides agree with TRBD1. The junction had 6 bases not matched to a gene; V was cut back by 5 bases and J by 9 bases. Germline CDR1 reads SQVTM; CDR2 reads ANQGSEA. The CDR3 sequence is 12 residues long. The CDR3 region is CSVPHRGTEQFF. CDR3 in DNA: TGCAGCGTTCCCCACAGGGGGACTGAGCAGTTCTTC.

The chain joins TRBV2 to TRBJ2-5; no clear D gene. The CDR3 spans 13 residues. Germline CDR1 SNHLY, CDR2 FYNNEI. V lost 2 bases and J lost 4, with 8 bases in between. The CDR3 DNA sequence: TGTGCCAGCAGTGAACACGAGCGAGAGACCCAGTACTTC. It yields the protein CASSEHERETQYF.

The rearrangement links TRBV28 to TRBJ2-1; 8 nucleotides agree with TRBD2. Germline assignment: CDR1 MDHEN and CDR2 SYDVKM. The CDR3 has 16 residues. Losses at the gene ends were 3 bases for V and 5 bases for J; bases not matched to a gene: 9. The CDR3: CASSLLAGQIHNEQFF. The CDR3 nucleotides are TGTGCCAGCAGTTTGTTAGCGGGACAAATCCACAATGAGCAGTTCTTC.

CDR3 sequence: CASSSIAGGRRDTQYF. The CDR3, as DNA: TGCGCCAGCAGCAGTATAGCGGGAGGGCGTAGAGATACGCAGTATTTT. The chain couples TRBV5-1 to TRBJ2-3; 11 bases match TRBD2. CDR3 length: 16 amino acids. Trimming took 4 bases from V and 5 from J; bases not matched to a gene: 9. The V gene's germline CDR1 is SGHRS and CDR2 YFSETQ. Drawing the rest from reference TRBV5-1 and TRBJ2-3, the complete variable domain is KAGVTQTPRYLIKTRGQQVTLSCSPISGHRSVSWYQQTPGQGLQFLFEYFSETQRNKGNFPGRFSGRQFSNSRSEMNVSTLELGDSALYLCASSSIAGGRRDTQYFGPGTRLTVL.

The chain couples TRBV27 to TRBJ2-5, with TRBD2 matching 8 bases. This CDR3 contains 14 residues. Germline V lookup: CDR1 MNHEY, CDR2 SMNVEV (reference sequence). V lost 5 bases and J lost 3; bases outside the gene matches: 5. The CDR3 here is CASSPPGGKETQYF. CDR3 nucleotide sequence: TGTGCCAGCAGTCCCCCGGGGGGGAAAGAGACCCAGTACTTC.

This chain links TRBV5-5 with TRBJ2-7; 11 bases map to TRBD1. J lost 10 bases, V lost 4 bases, and 7 bases had no gene match. Germline V CDR1 and CDR2: SGHKS, YYEKEE (reference sequence). The CDR3 is 13 residues long. The CDR3 DNA is TGTGCCAGCAGCCCTTGGACAGGGGGCGGTCAGTACTTC. Translated, it gives CASSPWTGGGQYF.

This clone was observed at least ten times. The CDR3 nucleotides are TGCGCCAGCAGCCCGGACAGGGGGAGTTCACCCCTCCACTTT. The encoded protein is CASSPDRGSSPLHF. The genes are TRBV5-1 and TRBJ1-6; TRBD1 aligns across 10 bases. The CDR3 consists of 14 residues. The J segment lost 9 bases and the V segment lost 4 bases, leaving 4 bases of the junction unmatched. Germline V lookup: CDR1 SGHRS, CDR2 YFSETQ.

This clone showed up just a few times. V gene TRBV6-5 combines with J gene TRBJ2-7; the match to TRBD1 covers 7 bases. The V and J ends lost 5 bases and 6 bases, in that order; junction bases with no gene match: 7. The CDR3 extends over 13 amino acids. Germline V CDR1 and CDR2: MNHEY, SVGAGI. CDR3 sequence: CASSTTGQREQYF. CDR3 DNA: TGTGCCAGCAGTACGACAGGGCAACGCGAGCAGTACTTC.

This chain links TRBV7-9 with TRBJ1-6; D not certain. This CDR3 has 14 residues. Germline loops: CDR1 SEHNR, CDR2 FQNEAQ (reference sequence). V shed 1 base and J shed 5 bases, with 6 bases lying between them. This chain's CDR3 is CASSLDPDNSPLHF. In DNA, the CDR3 is TGTGCCAGCAGCTTAGATCCCGATAATTCACCCCTCCACTTT.

The chain has TRBV11-3 and TRBJ2-1, with TRBD2 matching over 8 bases. The CDR3 is 15 residues long. The germline CDR1 and CDR2 sequences are SGHNT and YENEEA. Losses at the gene ends were 5 bases for V and 6 bases for J; bases not matched to a gene: 9. The CDR3 DNA sequence: TGTGCCAGCAGCCGCAGCGGGAGTGGTTCCAATGAGCAGTTCTTC. It codes for CASSRSGSGSNEQFF.